This is a list of T cell receptor beta chains from one sample in a study of CD8 T cells in Susac syndrome. A single record per CDR3 protein comes from TCRdb applying MiXCR to the immunoSEQ multiplex PCR reads. This sample has nearly 110,000 distinct CDR3 sequences, with roughly 94% found just once. Sequencing input: CD8+ T cells from PBMCs. All receptors come from a human donor with Susac syndrome. CDR3s include the opening cysteine and the closing phenylalanine or tryptophan. The order of the fields is CDR3 protein, CDR3 DNA, D gene, J gene, V gene, CDR3 length, clone size. A D gene is named only where the DNA matches it firmly. Expanded clones get a size class; other rows say once, few or many, or leave the size out.

CATEVETQYF	TGTGCCACCGAAGTAGAGACCCAGTACTTC	.	TRBJ2-5	TRBV25-1	10	.
CASSQGGEAFF	TGTGCCAGCAGCCAAGGGGGTGAAGCTTTCTTT	.	TRBJ1-1	TRBV4-1	11	.
CASWGTSGVRETQYF	TGTGCCTCATGGGGAACTAGCGGGGTGAGGGAGACCCAGTACTTC	TRBD2	TRBJ2-5	TRBV27	15	.
CASSSGQGNTEAFF	TGTGCCAGCAGTTCCGGGCAGGGCAACACTGAAGCTTTCTTT	.	TRBJ1-1	TRBV6-5	14	few
CSARDREGGEQYF	TGCAGTGCTAGAGATCGGGAAGGGGGGGAGCAGTACTTC	.	TRBJ2-7	TRBV20-1	13	.
CASSARGTQYF	TGTGCCAGCAGCGCCCGTGGGACCCAGTACTTC	.	TRBJ2-5	TRBV9	11	.
CASSEGVNTF	TGTGCCAGCAGTGAAGGGGTAAACACCTTC	.	TRBJ1-2	TRBV2	10	.
CASSLGPGTSVYNEQFF	TGTGCCAGCAGCTTAGGGCCCGGGACTAGCGTCTACAATGAGCAGTTCTTC	TRBD2	TRBJ2-1	TRBV11-3	17	.
CSVEMRMGYEQYF	TGCAGCGTTGAAATGAGGATGGGCTACGAGCAGTACTTC	.	TRBJ2-7	TRBV29-1	13	.
CASSSRGDRSNEQFF	TGTGCCAGCAGCTCCCGGGGGGACCGAAGCAATGAGCAGTTCTTC	TRBD2	TRBJ2-1	TRBV7-3	15	once
CASGGQVNEKLFF	TGTGCCAGCGGGGGACAGGTTAATGAAAAACTGTTTTTT	TRBD1	TRBJ1-4	TRBV2	13	.
CASTKTGQANLQETQYF	TGTGCCAGCACCAAAACGGGACAGGCCAACCTCCAAGAGACCCAGTACTTC	TRBD1	TRBJ2-5	TRBV5-6	17	.
CASSPIAGNLYGYTF	TGTGCCAGCAGCCCCATCGCAGGGAATTTATATGGCTACACCTTC	.	TRBJ1-2	TRBV7-3	15	.
CASSREGELDTIYF	TGTGCCAGCAGCCGGGAGGGGGAGTTGGACACCATATATTTT	.	TRBJ1-3	TRBV5-8	14	.
CASDRGTPNRPQHF	TGTGCCAGTGACAGGGGGACCCCTAATCGGCCCCAGCATTTT	TRBD1	TRBJ1-5	TRBV19	14	.
CAWSWQGASTDTQYF	TGTGCCTGGAGTTGGCAAGGGGCTTCCACAGATACGCAGTATTTT	.	TRBJ2-3	TRBV30	15	.
CSAPAGSSSYNEQFF	TGCAGTGCCCCGGCGGGGTCTAGCTCCTACAATGAGCAGTTCTTC	.	TRBJ2-1	TRBV20-1	15	.
CASGPRIDQPQHF	TGTGCCAGCGGGCCCAGGATCGATCAGCCCCAGCATTTT	.	TRBJ1-5	TRBV6-2/TRBV6-3	13	.
CARKDRDSYEQYF	TGTGCCAGAAAGGACAGGGACTCCTACGAGCAGTACTTC	TRBD1	TRBJ2-7	TRBV2	13	.
CARGRRQETQYF	TGTGCCAGAGGCAGGCGGCAAGAGACCCAGTACTTC	.	TRBJ2-5	TRBV2	12	.
CASRPGQGAVNEQFF	TGTGCCAGCAGACCGGGACAGGGGGCGGTGAATGAGCAGTTCTTC	TRBD1	TRBJ2-1	TRBV12-3/TRBV12-4	15	.
CASSPTRGGATEQFF	TGTGCCAGCAGCCCGACCCGCGGGGGGGCCACTGAGCAGTTCTTC	TRBD2	TRBJ2-1	TRBV7-3	15	.
CASSSTGVGETQYF	TGTGCCAGCAGTTCGACAGGGGTGGGGGAGACCCAGTACTTC	TRBD1	TRBJ2-5	TRBV12-3/TRBV12-4	14	once